Listed here are 18 T cell receptor beta chains from one sample, sequenced in a study of shared clonotypes between healthy human individuals. Only in-frame clones appear in the TCRdb table, and some are missing; sequencing was by immunoSEQ multiplex PCR. The table lists roughly 700,000 clones, roughly 91% of them singletons. What was sequenced was memory CD8+ T cells from PBMCs. Subset noted: CD45RO+ cells pooled with CCR7-negative TemRA cells. These receptors were obtained from a man aged 18-30 years in good health. Some clones in this sample may be carry-over from other donors' samples.

This rearrangement joins TRBV27 to TRBJ1-1; possibly TRBD1 for D (5 bases). From germline, CDR1 is MNHEY and CDR2 SMNVEV (reference sequence). The CDR3 consists of 13 residues. Trimming removed 7 bases at V and 5 bases at J, with 14 bases between. In DNA form, the CDR3 reads TGTGCCAGCAAATCCGGGACGGTTACTGAAGCTTTCTTT. Protein product: CASKSGTVTEAFF.

V is TRBV29-1 and J is TRBJ2-1; 8 bases are a match to TRBD2. V shed 4 bases, J shed 7 bases, and the junction held 15 bases outside the gene matches. CDR1 and CDR2 (germline): SQVTM, ANQGSEA. The CDR3 has 16 residues. CDR3 loop: CSVASGRVVGLNEQFF. CDR3 bases: TGCAGCGTTGCCAGCGGGAGAGTAGTGGGCTTGAATGAGCAGTTCTTC.

The genes are TRBV28 and TRBJ2-2; 10 bases line up with TRBD2. Per the germline V gene, CDR1 is MDHEN and CDR2 is SYDVKM. Germline trimming cut 5 bases from V and 6 bases from J; bases unmatched to any gene: 9. The length of the CDR3 is 16 residues. DNA of the CDR3: TGTGCCAGCAGTCTCCAGCGGGAGGGCCACGCCGGGGAGCTGTTTTTT. Translation: CASSLQREGHAGELFF.

The genes are TRBV6-1 and TRBJ2-7; D gene unclear. The CDR3 has 9 residues. Looked up from germline, CDR1 is MNHNS and CDR2 is SASEGT. Trimming pared 4 bases from V and 6 bases from J, leaving 1 base between. CDR3 nucleotides: TGTGCCAGCAGTGTCGAGCAGTACTTC. It yields the protein CASSVEQYF.

The chain employs TRBV15 and TRBJ1-5; D ambiguous. The germline CDR1 and CDR2 sequences are LNHNV and YYDKDF (reference sequence). Trimming left V 4 bases short and J 3 bases short, with 7 bases between. This CDR3 region has 13 residues. The CDR3 sequence: CATSIKTNQPQHF. CDR3 nucleotide sequence: TGTGCCACCAGCATCAAGACCAATCAGCCCCAGCATTTT.

This sequence joins TRBV6-5 and TRBJ1-5; 8 positions match TRBD1. The germline V gene has CDR1 MNHEY and CDR2 SVGAGI. The CDR3 is 14 amino acids. The ends lost 5 bases at V and 7 bases at J; junction bases unmatched: 7. The CDR3 DNA is TGTGCCAGCAGTCCTCCAGGGGGCGGCCAGCCCCAGCATTTT. Residues: CASSPPGGGQPQHF.

The genes are TRBV9 and TRBJ2-1; possibly TRBD1 or TRBD2 for D (5 bases each). Germline CDR1 is SGDLS and CDR2 is YYNGEE. This CDR3 has 14 amino acids. Between the trimmed V and J ends, which lost 4 bases and 9 bases, there was a span of 17 bases. CDR3 in DNA: TGTGCCAGCAGCCCCGGGGCAGGCAATGGTGAGCAGTTCTTC. Translating it yields CASSPGAGNGEQFF.

This clone has a single count. V gene TRBV19 combines with J gene TRBJ2-1, with D possibly being TRBD2 (6 bases). The CDR3 has 15 residues. With 6 bases removed from V and 1 base from J, the gap between germline ends came to 13 bases. CDR1 is LNHDA, CDR2 SQIVND, per germline (reference sequence). Written as DNA, the CDR3 is TGTGCCAGTAGCCCGGGACGGGGGTCCTACAATGAGCAGTTCTTC. Protein sequence: CASSPGRGSYNEQFF.

This chain joins TRBV28 and TRBJ2-7; D uncertain. The CDR3 runs to 13 residues. Trimming left V 3 bases short and J 2 bases short, with 8 bases between. CDR1 is MDHEN and CDR2 is SYDVKM in the germline V gene. CDR3 DNA: TGTGCCAGCAGTTTTGGATGGCCCTACGAGCAGTACTTC. Amino acid sequence: CASSFGWPYEQYF. The full variable domain, its missing parts supplied by reference TRBV28 and TRBJ2-7, is DVKVTQSSRYLVKRTGEKVFLECVQDMDHENMFWYRQDPGLGLRLIYFSYDVKMKEKGDIPEGYSVSREKKERFSLILESASTNQTSMYLCASSFGWPYEQYFGPGTRLTVT.

CDR3 DNA sequence: TGTGCTAGTGCCACGGACAGGGAGGGGGGCAATCAGCCCCAGCATTTT. It translates to CASATDREGGNQPQHF. The chain links TRBV12-5 to TRBJ1-5; 8 nucleotides agree with TRBD1. Germline V gene data show CDR1 as LGHNT and CDR2 as FRNRAP. CDR3 length equals 16 residues. With 7 bases clipped from V and 2 bases from J, the junction kept 10 bases outside the gene matches.

This rearrangement joins TRBV9 to TRBJ2-2; 7 bases agree with TRBD2. V shed 0 bases, J shed 5 bases, and the junction held 10 bases outside the gene matches. Germline CDR1 and CDR2: SGDLS and YYNGEE. The CDR3 length is 17 residues. The CDR3 sequence: CASSVEKVGGRTGELFF. The DNA for the CDR3 is TGTGCCAGCAGCGTAGAAAAGGTCGGGGGGAGAACCGGGGAGCTGTTTTTT.

The chain recombines TRBV29-1 with TRBJ2-7, with 12 bases aligning to TRBD2. This CDR3 has 15 residues. V shed 7 bases, J shed 0 bases, and the junction held 7 bases outside the gene matches. The V gene's germline CDR1 is SQVTM and CDR2 ANQGSEA. The CDR3 DNA sequence: TGCAGCGCACTAGCGGGAGGCCAAAGCTCCTACGAGCAGTACTTC. Amino acid sequence: CSALAGGQSSYEQYF.

J is TRBJ2-2 and V is TRBV30; TRBD2 matches 9 bases. Germline trimming cut 8 bases from V and 0 bases from J; bases unmatched to any gene: 13. The CDR3 covers 17 residues. Germline V gene data show CDR1 as GTSNPN and CDR2 as SVGIG (reference sequence). For the CDR3, the DNA is TGTGCCCGATCACTAGCGGGCTTACCGGCGAACACCGGGGAGCTGTTTTTT. This gives the protein CARSLAGLPANTGELFF.

This chain connects TRBV27 to TRBJ1-5; 8 positions agree with TRBD1. The junction had 13 bases not matched to a gene; V was cut back by 5 bases and J by 1 base. Germline V gene data show CDR1 as MNHEY and CDR2 as SMNVEV (reference sequence). The CDR3 is 18 amino acids. The CDR3 loop is CASSRSNPGQGSNQPQHF. The CDR3 DNA is TGTGCCAGCAGTAGATCCAATCCCGGACAGGGAAGCAATCAGCCCCAGCATTTT.

The genes are TRBV15 and TRBJ2-3, with a tentative D call TRBD1 (5 bases). V lost 6 bases to trimming and J lost 2 bases, with 18 bases between them. Germline CDR1 and CDR2: LNHNV and YYDKDF (reference sequence). The CDR3 extends over 16 amino acids. Here the CDR3 reads CATSSEDAGLTDTQYF. CDR3 sequence (DNA): TGTGCCACCAGTTCCGAGGATGCAGGGCTCACAGATACGCAGTATTTT.

The V call is TRBV15, the J call TRBJ2-2; D uncertain. V was clipped by 0 bases and J by 2 bases, with 7 bases between them. There are 15 residues in the CDR3. Germline V gene data show CDR1 as LNHNV and CDR2 as YYDKDF (reference sequence). CDR3 in amino acids: CATSRDPGNTGELFF. The CDR3 nucleotides read TGTGCCACCAGCAGAGACCCTGGTAACACCGGGGAGCTGTTTTTT.

The J gene is TRBJ2-7, the V gene TRBV28; 8 bases fit TRBD2. Per the germline V gene, CDR1 is MDHEN and CDR2 is SYDVKM. V lost 5 bases to trimming and J lost 3 bases; unmatched junction nucleotides: 6. This CDR3 is built from 14 residues. The CDR3 here is CASSQGLDLYEQYF. The DNA for the CDR3 is TGTGCCAGCAGTCAGGGACTAGACCTCTACGAGCAGTACTTC.

The CDR3 here is CASSQDSEYNEQFF. For the CDR3, the DNA is TGTGCCAGCAGCCAAGATTCCGAATACAATGAGCAGTTCTTC. The chain is built from TRBV4-2 and TRBJ2-1; D gene uncertain. The CDR3 spans 14 residues. The germline gives CDR1 LGHNA, CDR2 YNFKEQ. Trimming pared 0 bases from V and 4 bases from J, leaving 7 bases between.